This section outlines one T cell receptor (beta chain) sequence together with its context. This clone has only a few counts. Its antigen remains undetermined. Base qualities are not at hand, and no much larger clone is one base apart. To prepare the library, the immunoSEQ multiplex PCR assay was applied. For the multiplex PCR, a mixture combining 60 forward primers for TCR Vbeta segments and 13 reverse primers for TCR Jbeta segments was used. The CDR3 region of rearranged TCR beta genes was amplified from genomic DNA with a multiplex PCR assay. The amplified TCR beta libraries were sequenced on the Illumina HiSeq System as 87-base-pair reads. In the original analysis: Across the 600 to 700 repertoires, a later analysis counted tens of millions of unique TCR beta chains, 9.5 million to 12 million of which were shared by at least two donors. A nearest-neighbor algorithm error-corrected the raw reads and collapsed the reads into unique sequences, merging closely related sequences to remove PCR and sequencing errors. CDR3 sequences were aligned to IMGT reference sequences to assign V, D and J gene segments. For a sequence to be retained, a match of at least six nucleotides was required to both a V gene segment and a J gene segment. Rearrangements were called productive when the CDR3 lacked stop codons and stayed in frame with V and J; all others were non-productive. CDR3 was defined by IMGT convention, running from the second conserved V-encoded cysteine to the conserved J-encoded phenylalanine. In an earlier analysis of roughly 580 of the donors, sequences lacking an unambiguous match to a single V gene segment were excluded. An earlier analysis of under 750 of the donors called V segments functional above 56.7% productive rearrangements and segregating when the between-donor standard deviation exceeded 5%. To diagnose cytomegalovirus status from the catalog of TCR beta chain sequences, a statistical classification framework was built. A later analysis assigned V and J genes by comparing TCR nucleotide sequences with IMGT/GENE-DB human TR gene sequences. Using the TCRdist pipeline, a later analysis assigned CDR3 sequences along with most-parsimonious VDJ recombination scenarios. In a later analysis, every TCR beta chain was defined by the combination of its CDR3 amino acid sequence and its V-gene family, and reads without a unique V-gene family were dropped. To address suspected cross-contamination and a sequencing artifact, a later analysis removed 450 to 700 highly shared, low-generation-probability nucleotide sequences. For each public chain, a later analysis derived a clonal expansion index from normalized ranks of inferred template counts within each repertoire. In a later analysis, generation probabilities were computed with a VDJ recombination model fitted to out-of-frame rearrangements, and the resulting probabilities were checked against IGoR. A later analysis scored TCR-TCR, TCR-HLA and TCR-CMV co-occurrence with hypergeometric tests, applying a repertoire-size bias correction to TCR pairs. False discovery rates were estimated in a later analysis by permuting HLA or CMV assignments 20 times. In a later analysis, co-occurring TCRs were grouped using DBSCAN, and TCRdist sequence similarity was added for clustering within HLA-allele-positive subsets. Repertoires with fewer than 30,000 or more than 120,000 public chains, plus five repertoires with anomalous nucleotide sharing, were excluded from co-occurrence clustering. The table comes from immuneACCESS by way of TCRdb, which keeps in-frame sequences with V and J called. Part of the clones is missing from these tables; in studies checked, under half for an unresolved V gene and the rest for unknown reasons. Clone size and the V and J calls come from that table; the DNA yielded D and trimming. Present in this sample are some 100,000 clones, approximately 80% of which were seen just once. 4% to 5% of the sample rests with the top ten.

These data are taken from a study of cytomegalovirus exposure and HLA in healthy donors (dated by TCRdb to the late 2010s). Some background on the complete study: In an earlier analysis of some 610 of the donors, 250 to 350 Gb of sequence data and 100 million or so unique TCR beta sequences from roughly 200 million T cells were reported. To decide whether each TCR beta V gene segment behaved as functional or pseudogenic, an earlier analysis of fewer than 750 of the donors relied on high-throughput TCR beta sequencing. Alongside the repertoire data, information on donor age, sex, ethnicity and CMV serostatus was compiled. Using immunosequencing, the study profiled T cell repertoires from roughly 650 subjects and related those repertoires to cytomegalovirus serostatus. Because of strong linkage in the cohort, five DR-DQ haplotypes were treated as single units for association and clustering. Every repertoire in the discovery cohort had been generated on one and the same sequencing platform. An early release covering roughly 640 HLA-typed donors comprised about 300 gigabases of sequencing data and approximately 80 million unique TCR sequences. Rather than drawing on any new phenotypic data, the later analysis identified candidate immune exposures from TCR beta sequences and the way those sequences occurred across donors. Class I and class II HLA loci were covered by the typing at four-digit resolution. Of the roughly 400 genotyped donors, roughly 85% fell in the genetic ancestry cluster associated with self-reported Caucasian donors. Among approximately 370 genotyped donors of the cohort, an average of around 240,000 unique TCR beta nucleotide sequences was sequenced per donor, of which about 19% were non-productive. The study aimed to test whether cataloging public T cell receptors could reveal signatures of past pathogen exposure. To study patterns of TCR occurrence, a later analysis re-analyzed previously published TCR beta repertoires from around 670 donors and added high-resolution HLA genotyping. High-throughput TCR immunosequencing, statistical association of individual TCRs with disease status, and machine learning were combined to predict cytomegalovirus infection status. In a later genetic analysis, genome-wide SNP genotypes for about 55% of the roughly 700 donors were used, and that subset was treated as a discovery cohort. Besides the first cohort of some 670 subjects, a separate validation cohort made up of 120 or so different subjects was used. The number of typed donors differed by locus: about 620-640 for A, B, C, DRB1 and DQB1; approximately 520 for DQA1; around 610 for DPA1; and some 430 for DPB1. Results and caveats for the whole study, not just this receptor: In a later analysis, the rate of TCR association differed among HLA loci, with DRB1 alleles having the most associated TCRs and HLA-C alleles having the fewest. Three of the identified cytomegalovirus-associated TCR beta chains were confirmed in vitro to be specific for cytomegalovirus antigens. A later genetic analysis associated a missense DCLRE1C variant with V-gene and J-gene trimming of TCR beta chains, and an independent cohort replicated the association. In a later analysis, over 15,000 TCR beta sequences were associated with specific HLA alleles at a false discovery rate of 0.05. In a later analysis, most CMV-associated TCR beta chains were found to appear HLA-restricted, with HLA associations seemingly driven largely by CMV exposure. When HLA alleles, especially DR and DQ, strongly co-occurred, TCR associations were difficult to assign to individual alleles. Presence/absence analyses assumed roughly uniform sequencing depth across donors, an assumption that may not hold. A later analysis found that HLA-associated TCR beta chains were more clonally expanded and had lower generation probabilities than equally common non-associated chains. Linkage disequilibrium might explain the correlated functional status among segregating V segments, but an unknown experimental factor could not be excluded. Broadly in line with IMGT annotations, most TCR beta V segments showed up in productive rearrangements about 87% or about 30% of the time in an earlier analysis of about 500 of the donors. Because HLA typing was missing for some donors at each locus, association tests included only the typed subset. The only immune exposure information available for the cohort was CMV serostatus. Most TCR sequences were observed very rarely across donors, whereas some public TCRs were present in many individuals. Some IMGT-functional V segments, including TRBV6-2 and TRBV6-3, could not be told apart with the 87-base-pair reads, so those segments were excluded. Compared with the approximately 710-donor mean, donors in an Asian-associated ancestry cluster had fewer N-insertions in productive TCRs, according to a later genetic analysis. The earlier analysis of some 560 of the donors excluded some 15 rarely observed V segments, including chromosome 9 orphons, because counts were too low. This cohort had only TCR beta chains sequenced, and the lack of alpha or paired-chain data limited which features could be detected. The classifier was reported to diagnose cytomegalovirus status with high specificity and sensitivity in both the original and validation cohorts. A group of highly shared sequence variants was considered likely to be a technical artifact of the sequencing pipeline. The authors suggested that the approach could potentially be extended to other disease states and immunological phenotypes. In the study, about 150 TCR beta chains were listed as associated with cytomegalovirus. In a later analysis, several top co-occurrence clusters were reported to appear linked to parvovirus B19, influenza, CMV and Epstein-Barr virus. A further reported finding was that TCR beta sequences accurately predicted the HLA-A and HLA-B alleles for most subjects in the first cohort.

In total, 600 or so healthy bone marrow donors made up the cohort. At the time of sampling, all cohort members were nominally healthy, though unrecorded immune exposures were likely present. The donor tested CMV seropositive, placing the donor among the 250 to 350 seropositive members of the cohort. A peripheral blood sample was provided by each donor, and peripheral blood mononuclear cells were used for TCR beta sequencing. Genomic DNA extraction from the blood cell samples was performed with the Qiagen DNeasy Blood Extraction Kit. Including the terminal cysteine and phenylalanine, the CDR3 comprises 14 residues. The sequence is cut down to CDR3 DNA, 42 bases in frame from base 1. At the junction V is shortened by 9 bases and J by 5 bases, with 16 bases in between. CDR1 and CDR2 (SGHAT, FQDESV) derive from the germline V gene (reference sequence).

Sequencing was done on a sample of PBMCs. The sequence derives from a man aged 50 to 59 in good health and CMV-seropositive. Rearrangement joined TRBV11-1 to TRBJ2-2, with TRBD2 perhaps the D gene, on 6 matching bases. The CDR3 protein is CASTGGLTTGELFF. The sequence in DNA is TGTGCCAGTACTGGGGGACTCACTACCGGGGAGCTGTTTTTT.